Following are 26 T cell receptor beta chains from one sample sequenced in a study of T cell repertoires in cytomegalovirus infection (dated by TCRdb to between 2018 and 2020). The sample was run on an Illumina HiSeq 1500. TCRdb reanalyzed the raw reads on its own, using fastp at Q25 for trimming and MiXCR for clone calling, and kept in-frame beta chains. A single entry per CDR3 protein holds the most common genes and DNA from its merged rows. The sample table shows 200,000 to 250,000 distinct CDR3 sequences, and roughly 20% are seen once. Over 15% of the sample goes to the ten largest clones. Sequenced sample: CD8+ T cells from PBMCs. Receptor source: a human donor in good health (CMV status not recorded). Some clones in this sample may be carry-over from other donors' samples.

This clonotype occurred many times. The rearrangement links TRBV7-2 to TRBJ2-3; 11 bases align to TRBD2. V shed 8 bases, J shed 2 bases, and the junction held 12 bases outside the gene matches. The germline V gene encodes CDR1 SGHTA and CDR2 FQGNSA. The CDR3 is made up of 17 amino acids. CDR3 residues: CASQSRASGGPTDTQYF. In DNA, the CDR3 is TGTGCCAGCCAGTCTCGGGCTAGCGGGGGGCCCACAGATACGCAGTATTTT.

The CDR3 DNA reads as TGCAGCGTTGGGGCGTTCAGGGATGGCTACACCTTC. This codes for CSVGAFRDGYTF. The chain uses TRBV29-1 and TRBJ1-2; weak D call: TRBD1 (5 bases). V was clipped by 4 bases and J by 6 bases, with 12 bases between them. CDR1 is SQVTM and CDR2 is ANQGSEA in the germline V gene. The CDR3 extends over 12 amino acids. The full variable domain, completed using reference TRBV29-1 and TRBJ1-2, is SAVISQKPSRDICQRGTSLTIQCQVDSQVTMMFWYRQQPGQSLTLIATANQGSEATYESGFVIDKFPISRPNLTFSTLTVSNMSPEDSSIYLCSVGAFRDGYTFGSGTRLTVV.

J is TRBJ2-1 and V is TRBV28; TRBD2 aligns across 9 bases. V lost 3 bases to trimming and J lost 8 bases; unmatched junction nucleotides: 5. In germline, CDR1 is MDHEN, CDR2 SYDVKM. The CDR3 is 14 residues long. This chain's CDR3 is CASSFAGGRDEQFF. The DNA of the CDR3 is TGTGCCAGCAGTTTTGCGGGGGGGCGCGATGAGCAGTTCTTC.

This sequence joins TRBV19 and TRBJ2-3; D gene unclear. Germline V lookup: CDR1 LNHDA, CDR2 SQIVND (reference sequence). The CDR3 covers 13 residues. The ends were cut back, 5 bases at V and 2 bases at J, with 8 bases in the middle. In DNA, the CDR3 is TGTGCCAGTAGTTACGCAGACACAGATACGCAGTATTTT. Translating gives CASSYADTDTQYF. The whole variable domain, remainder taken from reference TRBV19 and TRBJ2-3, is DGGITQSPKYLFRKEGQNVTLSCEQNLNHDAMYWYRQDPGQGLRLIYYSQIVNDFQKGDIAEGYSVSREKKESFPLTVTSAQKNPTAFYLCASSYADTDTQYFGPGTRLTVL.

In its sample, this clonotype was seen many times. The V call is TRBV7-6, the J call TRBJ1-6, with 9 bases that match TRBD1. The CDR3 has 19 amino acids. Germline CDR1 and CDR2: SGHVS and FNYEAQ. Trimming took 6 bases from V and 0 from J; bases not matched to a gene: 12. The CDR3 DNA is TGTGCCAGCAGGGCTCCGGGACAGGGAGAATGCTCCTATAATTCACCCCTCCACTTT. It encodes CASRAPGQGECSYNSPLHF. Looking up the rest from reference TRBV7-6 and TRBJ1-6 gives the full variable domain: GAGVSQSPRYKVTKRGQDVALRCDPISGHVSLYWYRQALGQGPEFLTYFNYEAQQDKSGLPNDRFSAERPEGSISTLTIQRTEQRDSAMYRCASRAPGQGECSYNSPLHFGNGTRLTVT.

The sample holds many counts of this clonotype. The chain recombines TRBV29-1 with TRBJ2-1; D unresolved. Trimming took 3 bases from V and 5 from J, leaving 8 bases between them. This CDR3 is built from 12 residues. Germline-derived CDR1 and CDR2 are SQVTM and ANQGSEA. The CDR3 spells CSVDIGNNEQFF. In DNA form, the CDR3 reads TGCAGCGTTGATATCGGCAACAATGAGCAGTTCTTC.

The genes are TRBV5-4 and TRBJ2-2; 9 bases are a match to TRBD1. CDR1 is SGHNT, CDR2 YYREEE, per germline (reference sequence). J gave up 7 bases and V 3 bases, and 10 bases lay outside the gene matches. This CDR3 region has 16 residues. Here the CDR3 DNA reads TGTGCCAGCAGCTCTCTTGGGGACAGGGAACACGGGGAGCTGTTTTTT. It is translated as CASSSLGDREHGELFF.

This clonotype showed up just a few times. The chain carries TRBV2 and TRBJ1-6; D uncertain. This CDR3 comprises 12 residues. V lost 6 bases, J lost 7 bases, and 7 bases lay in between. Germline CDR1 is SNHLY and CDR2 is FYNNEI. The CDR3 loop is CASRAENSPLHF. DNA of the CDR3: TGTGCCAGCAGGGCGGAGAATTCACCCCTCCACTTT. Filled out from reference TRBV2 and TRBJ1-6, the complete variable domain reads EPEVTQTPSHQVTQMGQEVILRCVPISNHLYFYWYRQILGQKVEFLVSFYNNEISEKSEIFDDQFSVERPDGSNFTLKIRSTKLEDSAMYFCASRAENSPLHFGNGTRLTVT.

This clonotype was observed a few times. The chain has TRBV10-3 and TRBJ1-1, with D hard to call. The germline V gene encodes CDR1 ENHRY and CDR2 SYGVKD. The CDR3 is 12 residues long. V lost 5 bases and J 6 bases, leaving 10 bases between the germline ends. CDR3 sequence reads: CAISTGSPEAFF. The CDR3 coding sequence is TGTGCCATCAGTACTGGATCGCCTGAAGCTTTCTTT.

This clonotype was counted many times. The CDR3 coding sequence is TGTGCCAGCAGCCCCGGACTAGCGGGGGAGCAGTTCTTC. This codes for CASSPGLAGEQFF. V is TRBV7-2 and J is TRBJ2-1; 12 nucleotides match TRBD2. The CDR3 totals 13 residues. J was trimmed by 10 bases and V by 5 bases; bases with no gene match: 3. The germline V gene encodes CDR1 SGHTA and CDR2 FQGNSA.

Ten or more counts support this clonotype. V is TRBV12-3 or TRBV12-4 and J is TRBJ2-1; the D gene is possibly TRBD2 (5 bases). The ends were cut back, 2 bases at V and 8 bases at J, with 10 bases in the middle. The CDR3 contains 13 residues. The CDR3 loop reads CASSLYWGDEQFF. In DNA form, the CDR3 reads TGTGCCAGCAGTTTATACTGGGGAGATGAGCAGTTCTTC.

The chain links TRBV10-3 to TRBJ1-5; D is ambiguous. Looked up from germline, CDR1 is ENHRY and CDR2 is SYGVKD. Deletions cut 1 base from V and 7 bases from J, with 14 bases between. The length of the CDR3 is 15 residues. CDR3 bases: TGTGCCATCAGTGAGTTTAGGGTGTCACGCCAGCCCCAGCATTTT. This sequence encodes CAISEFRVSRQPQHF.

This clonotype was seen many times. The chain uses TRBV28 and TRBJ2-7, with 9 bases lining up with TRBD1. The V and J ends lost 2 bases and 4 bases, in that order; junction bases with no gene match: 15. Germline values: CDR1 MDHEN, CDR2 SYDVKM. The CDR3 loop spans 18 amino acids. The CDR3 loop is CASSLNRDRALEPYEQYF. In DNA form, the CDR3 reads TGTGCCAGCAGTTTAAACCGGGACAGGGCTCTTGAACCTTACGAGCAGTACTTC. Together with reference TRBV28 and TRBJ2-7, the CDR3 gives the full variable domain: DVKVTQSSRYLVKRTGEKVFLECVQDMDHENMFWYRQDPGLGLRLIYFSYDVKMKEKGDIPEGYSVSREKKERFSLILESASTNQTSMYLCASSLNRDRALEPYEQYFGPGTRLTVT.

This chain connects TRBV12-3 or TRBV12-4 to TRBJ1-5; D unresolved. V was shortened by 0 bases and J by 4 bases, with 1 base between the two germline ends. The CDR3 spans 12 residues. The CDR3 reads CASSLANQPQHF. CDR3 nucleotide sequence: TGTGCCAGCAGTTTAGCTAATCAGCCCCAGCATTTT.

The rearrangement links TRBV19 to TRBJ2-3; no clear D. The CDR3 sequence is 20 residues long. Germline CDR1 reads LNHDA; CDR2 reads SQIVND (reference sequence). V gave up 6 bases and J gave up 0 bases, with 28 bases separating them. This CDR3 is CASSNLETRDRLASTDTQYF. As DNA, the CDR3 is TGTGCCAGTAGCAACCTTGAGACTCGCGACCGATTGGCTAGCACAGATACGCAGTATTTT.

This clonotype was detected many times. The genes are TRBV7-9 and TRBJ2-3, with 7 bases aligning to TRBD1. This CDR3 is 14 amino acids long. V shed 3 bases, J shed 4 bases, and the junction held 4 bases outside the gene matches. Germline CDR1 reads SEHNR; CDR2 reads FQNEAQ (reference sequence). This chain's CDR3 is CASSLRQGPDTQYF. DNA of the CDR3: TGTGCCAGCAGCTTGCGACAGGGACCAGATACGCAGTATTTT.

The chain couples TRBV12-3 or TRBV12-4 to TRBJ2-5; weak D call: TRBD2 (6 bases). Trimming took off 4 bases at V and 1 base at J, with 22 bases between the two ends. The CDR3 extends over 18 amino acids. The CDR3 protein is CASSYSLARGKPQETQYF. CDR3 nucleotides: TGTGCCAGCAGTTACTCCTTAGCGCGGGGCAAACCCCAAGAGACCCAGTACTTC.

By proportion, this clonotype is large. The rearrangement uses TRBV7-9 and TRBJ2-5; D ambiguous. Trimming left V 2 bases short and J 0 bases short, with 7 bases between. Germline CDR1 is SEHNR and CDR2 is FQNEAQ (reference sequence). This CDR3 contains 14 residues. Here the CDR3 reads CASSLTQDQETQYF. The CDR3 DNA is TGTGCCAGCAGCTTAACTCAGGACCAAGAGACCCAGTACTTC.

Many counts were recorded for this clonotype. V gene TRBV6-5 combines with J gene TRBJ2-7, with 7 bases fitting TRBD1. This CDR3 contains 15 residues. Germline V lookup: CDR1 MNHEY, CDR2 SVGAGI. V trimming: 0 bases; J trimming: 2 bases; junction bases outside the gene matches: 4. The CDR3 here is CASSYSDRLAYEQYF. CDR3 nucleotides: TGTGCCAGCAGTTACTCGGACAGGTTAGCCTACGAGCAGTACTTC.

The V and J genes are TRBV27 and TRBJ2-2; D not certain. V was cut by 3 bases and J by 6 bases, with 14 bases left in between. Germline values: CDR1 MNHEY, CDR2 SMNVEV (reference sequence). CDR3 length equals 15 residues. The CDR3 spells CASSLLDTGAGELFF. The CDR3 DNA follows: TGTGCCAGCAGTTTGCTAGACACCGGCGCCGGGGAGCTGTTTTTT.

V and J are TRBV12-3 or TRBV12-4 and TRBJ2-5; D not certain. The CDR3 has 14 residues. Trimming stripped 6 bases from V and 2 bases from J, with 13 bases between. In nucleotides, the CDR3 is TGTGCCAGCAGCCGTCGGTGGGCACAAGAGACCCAGTACTTC. Encoded protein: CASSRRWAQETQYF.

This clonotype was detected a few times. The chain employs TRBV14 and TRBJ2-5, with 10 nucleotides matching TRBD2. Germline assignment: CDR1 SGHDN and CDR2 FVKESK. The length of the CDR3 is 16 residues. With V trimmed by 0 bases and J by 1 base, 2 bases remained unmatched. The CDR3, as DNA: TGTGCCAGCAGCCAAGATCTAGCGGGGGTCCAAGAGACCCAGTACTTC. Protein product: CASSQDLAGVQETQYF. Filled out from reference TRBV14 and TRBJ2-5, the complete variable domain reads EAGVTQFPSHSVIEKGQTVTLRCDPISGHDNLYWYRRVMGKEIKFLLHFVKESKQDESGMPNNRFLAERTGGTYSTLKVQPAELEDSGVYFCASSQDLAGVQETQYFGPGTRLLVL.

This clonotype has a count of ten or more. This chain's CDR3 is CASKMGTGENEQFF. The CDR3 nucleotides read TGTGCCAGCAAGATGGGGACAGGGGAAAATGAGCAGTTCTTC. The J gene is TRBJ2-1, the V gene TRBV7-2; TRBD1 matches 10 bases. The CDR3 consists of 14 residues. The germline V gene has CDR1 SGHTA and CDR2 FQGNSA. V lost 7 bases and J lost 7; bases outside the gene matches: 7. The variable domain in full, completed from reference TRBV7-2 and TRBJ2-1, reads GAGVSQSPSNKVTEKGKDVELRCDPISGHTALYWYRQSLGQGLEFLIYFQGNSAPDKSGLPSDRFSAERTGGSVSTLTIQRTQQEDSAVYLCASKMGTGENEQFFGPGTRLTVL.

This clonotype was counted many times. This rearrangement joins TRBV11-2 to TRBJ1-1; D is ambiguous. The V and J ends lost 5 bases and 2 bases respectively, with 6 bases between them. Germline CDR1 and CDR2: SGHAT and FQNNGV. The CDR3 spans 12 residues. This CDR3 is CASSLSNTEAFF. CDR3 bases: TGTGCCAGCAGCCTTTCCAACACTGAAGCTTTCTTT.

This clonotype was recorded a few times. CDR3 DNA sequence: TGTGCCAGCAGTGATGGGAGTCCCTACGAGCAGTACTTC. This translates into CASSDGSPYEQYF. The chain carries TRBV25-1 and TRBJ2-7, with TRBD2 as a possible D gene (5 bases). The CDR3 sequence is 13 residues long. Germline CDR1 MGHDK, CDR2 SYGVNS. The V end lost 3 bases, the J end lost 2 bases, and 8 bases lay between the germline ends.

In this sample, this clonotype turned up many times. This rearrangement joins TRBV7-6 to TRBJ2-5, with a possible D match to TRBD2 (6 bases). Germline V gene lookup returns CDR1 SGHVS and CDR2 FNYEAQ. The CDR3 length is 15 residues. Trimming removed 2 bases from V and 2 bases from J, with 12 bases in between. Here the CDR3 DNA reads TGTGCCAGCAGCTTAAGGACTACTAGGCAAGAGACCCAGTACTTC. Encoded protein: CASSLRTTRQETQYF.